This TCR beta chain was documented in a study of T cells in Graves' hyperthyroidism and ophthalmopathy. In making diagnoses, clinical symptoms, serum thyroxine and TRAb, thyroid ultrasound and orbital computed tomography were all used. The investigators amplified TCR beta CDR3 regions from RNA transcripts. RT-PCR in the first round (using the HTBI primer set) targeted the TCR CDR3. TCRdb reprocessed the multiplex PCR reads with MiXCR, giving one entry per CDR3 protein. The sample yields fewer than 750,000 distinct CDR3 sequences, roughly 46% seen once. Points on this clonotype: The antigen remains unidentified.

Germline CDR1 is SGHAT and CDR2 is FQNNGV. The CDR3 loop spans 8 amino acids. Study-level points and caveats: It was a median roughly six months before onset that the model predicted ophthalmopathy.

The source of this sequence is a woman aged 18-29 years with Graves' hyperthyroidism. The sequencing input was peripheral blood or thyroid tissue (not recorded which). V usage is TRBV11-2 and J usage is TRBJ2-7; D remains ambiguous. CDR3 nucleotides: TGTGCGGGCCACGAGCAGTACTTC. Residues: CAGHEQYF.